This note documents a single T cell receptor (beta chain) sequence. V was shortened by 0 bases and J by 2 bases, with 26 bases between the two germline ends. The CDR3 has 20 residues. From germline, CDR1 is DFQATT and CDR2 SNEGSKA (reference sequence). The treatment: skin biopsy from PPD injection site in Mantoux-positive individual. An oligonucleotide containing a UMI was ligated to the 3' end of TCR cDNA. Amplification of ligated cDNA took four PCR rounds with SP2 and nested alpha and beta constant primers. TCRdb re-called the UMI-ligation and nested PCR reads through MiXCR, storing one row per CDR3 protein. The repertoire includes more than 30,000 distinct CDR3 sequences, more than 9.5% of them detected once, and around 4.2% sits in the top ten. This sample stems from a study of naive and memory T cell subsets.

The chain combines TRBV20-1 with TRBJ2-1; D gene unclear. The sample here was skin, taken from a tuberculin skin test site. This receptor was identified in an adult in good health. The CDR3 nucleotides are TGCAGTGCTAGAGATGTAGGTAACGCGATGAGGATAAGGGCCTACAATGAGCAGTTCTTC. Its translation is CSARDVGNAMRIRAYNEQFF.